This T cell receptor beta chain was sequenced for a study of technical replicates of blood from a few donors. Sequencing used immunoSEQ multiplex PCR; TCRdb keeps in-frame clones, though not all of them. This sample has 60,000 to 85,000 clones; around 96% occur once, and the top ten carry about 0.4%. This clone has a single count. The sample comprised T cells isolated from PBMCs. This receptor was obtained from a human donor in good health.

This chain's CDR3 is CANTLPAGVLEDTQYF. CDR3 coding DNA: TGTGCCAACACCCTTCCAGCGGGAGTATTGGAGGATACGCAGTATTTT. This chain connects TRBV2 to TRBJ2-3, with 8 nucleotides matching TRBD2. The CDR3 is made up of 16 amino acids. Losses at the gene ends were 10 bases for V and 6 bases for J; bases not matched to a gene: 18. Germline assignment: CDR1 SNHLY and CDR2 FYNNEI.